A single sample is the source of the 8 T cell receptor beta chains below, sequenced in a study of T cell responses to AZD1222 COVID-19 vaccine. TCRdb's table, derived via immunoSEQ multiplex PCR, lists solely in-frame clones and lacks some. The sample yields some 170,000 clones, just over 90% seen once. The sample was peripheral blood, taken on day 0 of AZD1222 vaccination. The receptors originated from an adult in good health.

V and J are TRBV14 and TRBJ2-1; 8 nucleotides match TRBD2. CDR1 is SGHDN, CDR2 FVKESK, per germline. CDR3 length: 14 amino acids. V was pared by 6 bases and J by 7 bases, with 8 bases of the junction left unmatched. CDR3 bases: TGTGCCAGCAGGCGAGCGGGAGCGGGTAATGAGCAGTTCTTC. Protein sequence: CASRRAGAGNEQFF. The full variable domain, its missing parts supplied by reference TRBV14 and TRBJ2-1, is EAGVTQFPSHSVIEKGQTVTLRCDPISGHDNLYWYRRVMGKEIKFLLHFVKESKQDESGMPNNRFLAERTGGTYSTLKVQPAELEDSGVYFCASRRAGAGNEQFFGPGTRLTVL.

This chain connects TRBV29-1 to TRBJ1-2; 8 nucleotides align to TRBD1. J gave up 4 bases and V 4 bases, and 8 bases lay outside the gene matches. This CDR3 region has 14 residues. Looked up from germline, CDR1 is SQVTM and CDR2 is ANQGSEA. The CDR3 region is CSVAGQGPFYGYTF. The CDR3 bases are TGCAGCGTTGCCGGACAGGGACCTTTCTATGGCTACACCTTC.

The V call is TRBV21-1, the J call TRBJ2-1; the table assigns TRBD2, which was not confirmed against the DNA. TRBV21-1 counts as a pseudogene. The CDR3 is 16 residues long. The CDR3 DNA reads TGTGCCAGCAGCAAAAGTGGAGGCTGTAGTCCTAGTGAGCAGTTCTTC. Translated, it gives CASSKSGGCSPSEQFF.

This sequence joins TRBV7-8 and TRBJ2-1; 11 bases agree with TRBD2. CDR1 and CDR2 from the germline V gene are SGHVS and FQNEAQ. The trim removed 6 bases at V and 6 bases at J, leaving 7 bases unmatched. The CDR3 has 15 amino acids. The CDR3 nucleotides are TGTGCCAGCAGTCTCGTAGCGGGAGGGCCCAATGAGCAGTTCTTC. Its translation: CASSLVAGGPNEQFF.

V is TRBV7-8 and J is TRBJ1-1, with D possibly being TRBD1 (6 bases). The CDR3 contains 13 residues. From germline, CDR1 is SGHVS and CDR2 FQNEAQ. V lost 5 bases, J lost 7 bases, and 14 bases lay in between. CDR3 sequence: CASSASYRVEAFF. In DNA, the CDR3 is TGTGCCAGCAGCGCGTCGTACAGGGTTGAAGCTTTCTTT.

The V call is TRBV6-5, the J call TRBJ1-1; D unclear. CDR1 is MNHEY, CDR2 SVGAGI, per germline. The CDR3 extends over 14 amino acids. Trimming shortened V by 2 bases and J by 6 bases, and 13 bases separated the two germline ends. CDR3 sequence: CASSYVGPAAEAFF. The CDR3 nucleotides read TGTGCCAGCAGTTACGTCGGACCGGCGGCTGAAGCTTTCTTT.

The V gene is TRBV7-9, the J gene TRBJ2-7; D unresolved. Germline loops: CDR1 SEHNR, CDR2 FQNEAQ (reference sequence). Trimming took 5 bases from V and 5 from J, leaving 22 bases between them. CDR3 size: 16 residues. CDR3 in amino acids: CASSPRGQAMSHEQYF. For the CDR3, the DNA is TGTGCCAGCAGCCCCCGTGGGCAGGCGATGAGCCACGAGCAGTACTTC. Full variable domain (missing parts from reference TRBV7-9 and TRBJ2-7): DTGVSQNPRHKITKRGQNVTFRCDPISEHNRLYWYRQTLGQGPEFLTYFQNEAQLEKSRLLSDRFSAERPKGSFSTLEIQRTEQGDSAMYLCASSPRGQAMSHEQYFGPGTRLTVT.

The chain carries TRBV24-1 and TRBJ2-5, with a possible D match to TRBD1 (5 bases). V was cut by 4 bases and J by 2 bases, with 7 bases left in between. There are 13 residues in the CDR3. In germline, CDR1 is KGHDR, CDR2 SFDVKD. The CDR3 is CATSEGRQETQYF. For the CDR3, the DNA is TGTGCCACCAGTGAGGGGCGGCAAGAGACCCAGTACTTC.